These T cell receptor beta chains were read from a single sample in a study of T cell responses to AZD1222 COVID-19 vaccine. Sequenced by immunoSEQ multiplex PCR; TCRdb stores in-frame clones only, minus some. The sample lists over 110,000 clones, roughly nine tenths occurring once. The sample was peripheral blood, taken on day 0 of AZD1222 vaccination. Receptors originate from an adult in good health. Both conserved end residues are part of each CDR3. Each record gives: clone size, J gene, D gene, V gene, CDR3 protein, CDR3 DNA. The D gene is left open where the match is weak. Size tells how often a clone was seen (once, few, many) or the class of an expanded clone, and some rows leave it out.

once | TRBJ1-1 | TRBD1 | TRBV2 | CASSVPGQGVDTEAFF | TGTGCCAGCAGTGTCCCGGGACAGGGGGTGGACACTGAAGCTTTCTTT
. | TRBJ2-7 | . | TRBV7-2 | CASSLVSGDYEQYF | TGTGCCAGCAGCTTAGTTAGCGGCGACTACGAGCAGTACTTC
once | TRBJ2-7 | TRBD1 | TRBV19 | CASRETGDTYEQYF | TGTGCCAGTAGGGAGACAGGGGATACCTACGAGCAGTACTTC
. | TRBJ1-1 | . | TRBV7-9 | CASSAVAGATEAFF | TGTGCCAGCAGCGCAGTGGCAGGGGCCACTGAAGCTTTCTTT
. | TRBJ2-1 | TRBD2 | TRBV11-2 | CASSTRTRSYNEQFF | TGTGCCAGCAGCACTCGGACTAGATCGTACAATGAGCAGTTCTTC
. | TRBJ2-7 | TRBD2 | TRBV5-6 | CASSSRLAGGEEQYF | TGTGCCAGCAGCTCCAGACTAGCGGGAGGGGAAGAGCAGTACTTC
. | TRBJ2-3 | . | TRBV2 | CASSESDSFF | TGTGCCAGCAGTGAGAGCGACAGCTTCTTT
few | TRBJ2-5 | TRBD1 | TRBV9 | CASAPQGATQETQYF | TGTGCCAGTGCCCCTCAGGGGGCAACCCAAGAGACCCAGTACTTC
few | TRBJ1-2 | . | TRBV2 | CASSEAPYGYTF | TGTGCCAGCAGTGAAGCGCCATATGGCTACACCTTC
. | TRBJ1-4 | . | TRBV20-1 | CSARDSGKLFF | TGCAGTGCTAGAGATTCTGGAAAACTGTTTTTT
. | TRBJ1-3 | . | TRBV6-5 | CASRFASGTGNTIYF | TGTGCCAGCAGATTTGCATCAGGGACTGGAAACACCATATATTTT
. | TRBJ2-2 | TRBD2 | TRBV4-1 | CASSHLLLAGGVNANTGELFF | TGCGCCAGCAGCCACCTTTTACTCGCGGGGGGGGTAAACGCGAACACCGGGGAGCTGTTTTTT
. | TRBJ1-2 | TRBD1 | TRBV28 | CASSTPRQGLRGYGYTF | TGTGCCAGCAGTACTCCCCGACAGGGTTTGCGGGGCTATGGCTACACCTTC
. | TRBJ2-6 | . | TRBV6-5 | CATTGLSSGANVLTF | TGTGCCACCACGGGGCTTAGCTCTGGGGCCAACGTCCTGACTTTC
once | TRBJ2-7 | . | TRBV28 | CASNLRERSGNYEQYF | TGTGCCAGCAATCTCCGTGAGCGATCCGGGAACTACGAGCAGTACTTC
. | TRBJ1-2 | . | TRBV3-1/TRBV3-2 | CASSQTGIGGYTF | TGTGCCAGCAGCCAAACAGGAATTGGTGGCTACACCTTC
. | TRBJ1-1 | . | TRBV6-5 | CASSRTANTEAFF | TGTGCCAGCAGTCGGACAGCAAACACTGAAGCTTTCTTT
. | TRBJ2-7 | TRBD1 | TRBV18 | CASSNRFPGQGFYEQYF | TGTGCCAGCTCAAACCGATTTCCGGGACAGGGGTTCTACGAGCAGTACTTC
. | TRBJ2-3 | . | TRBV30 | CAWSPSDTQYF | TGTGCCTGGAGCCCCTCAGATACGCAGTATTTT
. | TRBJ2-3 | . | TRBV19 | CASKAQTAADTQYF | TGTGCCAGTAAGGCCCAGACGGCTGCAGATACGCAGTATTTT
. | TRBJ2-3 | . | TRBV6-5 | CASKSQRGTDTQYF | TGTGCCAGCAAGAGTCAGCGGGGCACAGATACGCAGTATTTT
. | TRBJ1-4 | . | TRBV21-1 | CASSKARTVNEKLFF | TGTGCCAGCAGCAAAGCAAGGACAGTAAATGAAAAACTGTTTTTT
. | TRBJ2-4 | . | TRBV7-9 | CASSLGQGRNIQYF | TGTGCCAGCAGCTTGGGGCAGGGGAGAAACATTCAGTACTTC
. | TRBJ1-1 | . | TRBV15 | CATSMGGRGTEAFF | TGTGCCACCAGCATGGGGGGCCGAGGGACTGAAGCTTTCTTT
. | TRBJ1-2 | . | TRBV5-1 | CASSSPGGYGYTF | TGCGCCAGCAGCTCACCGGGAGGCTATGGCTACACCTTC
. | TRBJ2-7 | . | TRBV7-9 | CASSHAPGPGLSYEQYF | TGTGCCAGCAGCCACGCGCCGGGGCCAGGGCTCTCCTACGAGCAGTACTTC
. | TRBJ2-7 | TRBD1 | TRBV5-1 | CASSLTGGRYEQYF | TGCGCCAGCAGCTTAACAGGGGGCAGGTACGAGCAGTACTTC
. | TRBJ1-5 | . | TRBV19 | CASSIGGQVKGQPQHF | TGTGCCAGTAGTATAGGTGGCCAGGTTAAAGGACAGCCCCAGCATTTT
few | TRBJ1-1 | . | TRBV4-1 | CASSQEGRGDTEAFF | TGCGCCAGCAGCCAAGAGGGGAGGGGGGACACTGAAGCTTTCTTT
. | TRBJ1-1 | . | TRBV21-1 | CARLNTEAFF | TGTGCCAGGCTGAACACTGAAGCTTTCTTT
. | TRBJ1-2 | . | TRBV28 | CASSLVNGVYGYTF | TGTGCCAGCAGTTTAGTCAACGGGGTCTATGGCTACACCTTC
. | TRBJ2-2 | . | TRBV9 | CASSPRIGNTGELFF | TGTGCCAGCAGCCCCCGGATCGGCAACACCGGGGAGCTGTTTTTT
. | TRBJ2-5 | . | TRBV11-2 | CASSLGAGAGQETQYF | TGTGCCAGCAGCCTGGGGGCGGGAGCTGGCCAAGAGACCCAGTACTTC
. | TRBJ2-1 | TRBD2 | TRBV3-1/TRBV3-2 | CASSQDRGRVYNEQFF | TGTGCCAGCAGCCAAGATCGGGGGAGGGTGTACAATGAGCAGTTCTTC
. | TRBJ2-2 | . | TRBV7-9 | CASSPRGRNTGELFF | TGTGCCAGCAGCCCCAGGGGCAGGAACACCGGGGAGCTGTTTTTT
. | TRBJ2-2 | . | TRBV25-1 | CASSGGRTLTGELFF | TGTGCCAGCAGTGGCGGACGAACACTCACCGGGGAGCTGTTTTTT
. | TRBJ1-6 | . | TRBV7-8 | CASNRYRLDTGRGGGSPLHF | TGTGCCAGCAACCGCTACCGCCTAGACACAGGGCGCGGGGGAGGTTCACCCCTCCACTTT
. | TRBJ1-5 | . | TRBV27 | CASSLAGSYQPQHF | TGTGCCAGCAGTTTGGCCGGAAGCTATCAGCCCCAGCATTTT
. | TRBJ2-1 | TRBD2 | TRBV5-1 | CASSSAGGYNEQFF | TGCGCCAGCAGCTCGGCGGGAGGATACAATGAGCAGTTCTTC
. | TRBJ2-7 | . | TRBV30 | CAWSVNVEDEQYF | TGTGCCTGGAGTGTAAATGTGGAGGACGAGCAGTACTTC
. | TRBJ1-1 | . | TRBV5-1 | CASPSTVPMNTEAFF | TGCGCCAGCCCCTCGACAGTTCCCATGAACACTGAAGCTTTCTTT
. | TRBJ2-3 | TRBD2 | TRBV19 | CASTLAGVGTDTQYF | TGTGCCAGTACTCTGGCGGGGGTGGGTACAGATACGCAGTATTTT